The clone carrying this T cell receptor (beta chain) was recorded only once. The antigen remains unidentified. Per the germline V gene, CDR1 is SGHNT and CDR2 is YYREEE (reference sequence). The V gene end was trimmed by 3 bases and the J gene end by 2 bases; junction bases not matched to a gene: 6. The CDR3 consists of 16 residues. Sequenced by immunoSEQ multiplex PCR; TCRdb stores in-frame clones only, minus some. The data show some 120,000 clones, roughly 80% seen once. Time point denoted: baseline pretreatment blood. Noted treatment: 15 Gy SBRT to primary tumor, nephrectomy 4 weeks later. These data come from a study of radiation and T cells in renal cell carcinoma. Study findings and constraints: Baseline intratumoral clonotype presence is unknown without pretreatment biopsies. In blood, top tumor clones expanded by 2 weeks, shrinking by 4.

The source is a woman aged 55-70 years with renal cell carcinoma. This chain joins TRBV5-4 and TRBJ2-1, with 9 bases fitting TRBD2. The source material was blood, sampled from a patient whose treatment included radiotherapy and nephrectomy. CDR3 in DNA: TGTGCCAGCAGCTGGACCGGCGGGAGGGCCTACAATGAGCAGTTCTTC. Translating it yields CASSWTGGRAYNEQFF.